This T cell receptor beta chain is drawn from a study of response to subunit inactivated influenza vaccine. TCRdb called the RT-PCR reads again in MiXCR, with one record for every CDR3 protein. The sample has more than 550,000 distinct CDR3 sequences; 10% to 15% are singletons. Germline values: CDR1 LGHDT, CDR2 YNNKEL (reference sequence). With 3 bases clipped from V and 5 bases from J, the junction kept 16 bases outside the gene matches. This CDR3 contains 18 residues. This clonotype was seen a few times. The antigen is not known. Overall study findings and caveats: T cells newly recruited by each seasonal influenza vaccination are few, the authors suggested.

The sample here was PBMCs from blood, taken on the day of vaccination. The chain links TRBV3-1 to TRBJ1-5, with TRBD1 matching over 7 bases. The receptor comes from a man aged 50 or older who received an inactivated influenza vaccine. The CDR3 here is CASSHSGRQGWLDQPQHF. CDR3 sequence (DNA): TGTGCCAGCAGCCATTCCGGTCGACAGGGCTGGCTCGATCAGCCCCAGCATTTT.